The T cell receptor (beta chain) under discussion was sequenced for a study of TIL therapy for anti-PD-1-resistant metastatic lung cancer. Across the whole study: Progressing patients received lymphodepletion, expanded TIL infusion and IL-2. General study results and limits: TIL clonotype persistence in blood showed no apparent association with response.

The immunoSEQ assay was v3. Survey-level samples got approximately 2 million read pairs; deep-level samples got about 4.5-6.5 million. This table comes from immunoSEQ multiplex PCR, and its TCRdb copy is limited to in-frame clones, with some not included. Found here are 50,000 or so clones, 65% to 80% of them singletons; the top ten hold about 5%. Regarding this clone: Its antigen is currently unknown.

This CDR3 is built from 20 residues. Trimming took 0 bases from V and 0 from J; bases not matched to a gene: 16. Germline-derived CDR1 and CDR2 are GTSNPN and SVGIG (reference sequence). Time point: pre-treatment sample, taken before nivolumab and TIL therapy. The gene calls are TRBV30 and TRBJ2-3; 9 nucleotides agree with TRBD2. The clonotype was recovered from a woman aged 30 to 85 with non-small cell lung cancer. Sequences were derived from blood, sampled at baseline. The CDR3 nucleotides read TGTGCCTGGAGTGTACCCCTAGGCGGGGGGGCCCCATCTAGCACAGATACGCAGTATTTT. It encodes CAWSVPLGGGAPSSTDTQYF. The variable domain in full, completed from reference TRBV30 and TRBJ2-3, reads SQTIHQWPATLVQPVGSPLSLECTVEGTSNPNLYWYRQAAGRGLQLLFYSVGIGQISSEVPQNLSASRPQDRQFILSSKKLLLSDSGFYLCAWSVPLGGGAPSSTDTQYFGPGTRLTVL.